A single sample is the source of the 23 T cell receptor beta chains below, sequenced in a study of OX40 agonist ivuxolimab in advanced cancers. Only in-frame clones appear in the TCRdb table, and some are missing; sequencing was by immunoSEQ multiplex PCR. The data show tens of thousands of clones, 70% to 90% seen once. The sample consisted of CD4+ or CD8+ T cells sorted from blood, taken in a trial of the OX40 agonist ivuxolimab. Receptors were obtained from an adult with an advanced solid tumor such as melanoma, head and neck, liver or kidney cancer.

This chain joins TRBV2 and TRBJ2-5; TRBD2 aligns across 8 bases. This CDR3 is 15 amino acids long. Germline lookup yields CDR1 SNHLY and CDR2 FYNNEI. The trim removed 4 bases at V and 2 bases at J, leaving 6 bases unmatched. CDR3 sequence: CASSGQAGEQETQYF. In DNA form, the CDR3 reads TGTGCCAGCAGTGGTCAAGCGGGGGAACAAGAGACCCAGTACTTC.

The chain is built from TRBV28 and TRBJ1-1; 9 bases are a match to TRBD1. The CDR3 sequence is 14 residues long. Unmatched junction bases numbered 10, after V lost 5 bases and J lost 9 bases. Germline CDR1 and CDR2: MDHEN and SYDVKM. The CDR3 region is CASSVAGTGLQAFF. CDR3 nucleotides: TGTGCCAGCAGTGTTGCCGGGACAGGGTTACAAGCTTTCTTT.

In nucleotides, the CDR3 is TGTGCCAGTAGTCCCGACAGCCTCCAAGCTAACTATGGCTACACCTTC. This gives the protein CASSPDSLQANYGYTF. V is TRBV19 and J is TRBJ1-2; maybe TRBD1 (5 bases). The CDR3 has 16 amino acids. V was clipped by 5 bases and J by 0 bases, with 16 bases between them. CDR1 and CDR2 from the germline V gene are LNHDA and SQIVND (reference sequence).

This clone was found a few times. V and J are TRBV9 and TRBJ2-5, with D possibly matching TRBD2 (5 bases). The CDR3 runs to 14 residues. V was trimmed by 4 bases and J by 8 bases, leaving 18 bases between them. Germline assignment: CDR1 SGDLS and CDR2 YYNGEE. Here the CDR3 reads CASSSNRPGGTQYF. The CDR3 bases are TGTGCCAGCAGCTCCAATAGACCAGGAGGTACCCAGTACTTC.

CDR3 DNA sequence: TGTGCCAGCAGCTTAGTGGGGGGAGGGGCCAATGAGCAGTTCTTC. This gives the protein CASSLVGGGANEQFF. This rearrangement joins TRBV11-2 to TRBJ2-1, with 7 bases identical to TRBD2. There are 15 residues in the CDR3. V lost 1 base, J lost 6 bases, and 6 bases stayed unmatched. CDR1 is SGHAT and CDR2 is FQNNGV in the germline V gene.

The genes are TRBV10-2 and TRBJ2-7; D possibly corresponds to TRBD1 (5 bases). Trimming took 6 bases from V and 1 from J, leaving 31 bases between them. This CDR3 contains 20 residues. From germline, CDR1 is WSHSY and CDR2 SAAADI. CDR3 coding DNA: TGCGCCAGCAGCGCACCTCCTCAGGGTTCGCCCGCGTTTAGATCCTACGAGCAGTACTTC. Its translation is CASSAPPQGSPAFRSYEQYF.

The rearrangement joins TRBV5-1 to TRBJ2-7, with 8 bases aligning to TRBD1. Losses at the gene ends were 2 bases for V and 4 bases for J; bases not matched to a gene: 5. Germline V gene data show CDR1 as SGHRS and CDR2 as YFSETQ. The CDR3 covers 14 residues. CDR3 in DNA: TGCGCCAGCAGCTTTAGGACAGGGCGATACGAGCAGTACTTC. Translated: CASSFRTGRYEQYF.

The rearrangement links TRBV5-5 to TRBJ2-7; TRBD1 matches 9 bases. Germline assignment: CDR1 SGHKS and CDR2 YYEKEE (reference sequence). J gave up 1 base and V 3 bases, and 5 bases lay outside the gene matches. CDR3 length: 15 amino acids. As DNA, the CDR3 is TGTGCCAGCAGCTCACAGGGGGCCCTATCCTACGAGCAGTACTTC. Translated: CASSSQGALSYEQYF.

This rearrangement joins TRBV7-9 to TRBJ2-5; 10 bases agree with TRBD1. The trim removed 5 bases at V and 4 bases at J, leaving 7 bases unmatched. The CDR3 loop spans 15 amino acids. The germline V gene encodes CDR1 SEHNR and CDR2 FQNEAQ (reference sequence). CDR3 loop: CASSEGTGAGETQYF. In DNA form, the CDR3 reads TGTGCCAGCAGCGAAGGGACAGGGGCAGGAGAGACCCAGTACTTC.

This rearrangement joins TRBV9 to TRBJ2-1; 7 bases line up with TRBD1. The V segment lost 1 base and the J segment 4 bases; nucleotides outside the gene matches: 17. The V gene's germline CDR1 is SGDLS and CDR2 YYNGEE. This CDR3 is 19 amino acids long. CDR3: CASSVRGRSRDRTYNEQFF. Here the CDR3 DNA reads TGTGCCAGCAGCGTAAGGGGAAGGAGCCGGGACAGAACTTACAATGAGCAGTTCTTC.

Only a few counts were recorded for this clone. The V call is TRBV11-2, the J call TRBJ1-1; D call uncertain. CDR1 and CDR2 from the germline V gene are SGHAT and FQNNGV. Deletions cut 5 bases from V and 8 bases from J, with 12 bases between. The CDR3 is 12 residues long. Here the CDR3 reads CASSTRRTEAFF. Written as DNA, the CDR3 is TGTGCCAGCAGCACAAGACGAACCGAAGCTTTCTTT.

The V and J genes are TRBV18 and TRBJ2-7; 10 nucleotides line up with TRBD1. V was clipped by 4 bases and J by 1 base; unmatched bases: 10. The germline V gene has CDR1 KGHSH and CDR2 LQKENI. The length of the CDR3 is 17 residues. The DNA of the CDR3 is TGTGCCAGCTCACTAAGGATGCCGGGACAGGGGTCCTACGAGCAGTACTTC. This codes for CASSLRMPGQGSYEQYF.

The chain joins TRBV2 to TRBJ1-1, with 9 nucleotides matching TRBD1. The germline V gene has CDR1 SNHLY and CDR2 FYNNEI. V lost 6 bases to trimming and J lost 6 bases; unmatched junction nucleotides: 17. The CDR3 extends over 17 amino acids. CDR3 loop: CASRPHVGTGYPSEAFF. In DNA, the CDR3 is TGTGCCAGCAGACCTCACGTCGGGACAGGGTATCCGTCTGAAGCTTTCTTT.

This clone appeared once. V gene TRBV7-2 combines with J gene TRBJ1-3; the D gene is possibly TRBD1 (5 bases). Germline V gene lookup returns CDR1 SGHTA and CDR2 FQGNSA. V lost 3 bases, J lost 4 bases, and 10 bases lay in between. The CDR3 is 14 residues long. CDR3 amino acids: CASSFWDAGNTIYF. The CDR3 DNA reads TGTGCCAGCAGCTTCTGGGACGCCGGAAACACCATATATTTT.

The chain is built from TRBV10-3 and TRBJ2-7; 10 bases are shared with TRBD1. Germline V gives CDR1 ENHRY, CDR2 SYGVKD. J was trimmed by 5 bases and V by 6 bases; bases with no gene match: 13. The CDR3 is made up of 16 amino acids. CDR3 sequence: CAISPWTGGLVNEQYF. The CDR3 bases are TGTGCCATCAGCCCCTGGACAGGGGGGCTTGTCAACGAGCAGTACTTC.

This chain uses TRBV6-6 with TRBJ2-2; 13 nucleotides agree with TRBD2. Losses at the gene ends were 5 bases for V and 5 bases for J; bases not matched to a gene: 5. This CDR3 is built from 16 residues. Germline V lookup: CDR1 MNHNY, CDR2 SVGAGI (reference sequence). CDR3 amino acids: CASSPKGLAGTGELFF. In DNA, the CDR3 is TGTGCCAGCAGTCCCAAGGGACTAGCGGGGACCGGGGAGCTGTTTTTT.

The V gene is TRBV5-5, the J gene TRBJ2-7; no reliable D call. The V end was cut by 2 bases, the J end by 3 bases, with 12 bases between. There are 14 residues in the CDR3. Germline lookup yields CDR1 SGHKS and CDR2 YYEKEE (reference sequence). The CDR3 reads CASSFAGLVYEQYF. In DNA, the CDR3 is TGTGCCAGCAGCTTTGCAGGCCTGGTCTACGAGCAGTACTTC.

Turning to this clone: Different DNA sequences within this sample yield the same CDR3. V gene TRBV5-6 combines with J gene TRBJ1-2, with D perhaps matching TRBD1 (6 bases). Germline CDR1 is SGHDT and CDR2 is YYEEEE. Between the trimmed V and J ends, which lost 0 bases and 3 bases, there was a span of 6 bases. The CDR3 contains 13 residues. CDR3 DNA: TGTGCCAGCAGCTTGGGGACAGACTATGGCTACACCTTC. Translation: CASSLGTDYGYTF.

The chain employs TRBV2 and TRBJ2-5; TRBD2 aligns across 11 bases. Trimming cost V 5 bases and J 4 bases; bases outside gene matches: 6. From germline, CDR1 is SNHLY and CDR2 FYNNEI. CDR3 length: 15 residues. CDR3 region: CASSYTSGGGETQYF. CDR3 DNA sequence: TGTGCCAGCAGTTACACTAGCGGGGGTGGAGAGACCCAGTACTTC.

V is TRBV5-4 and J is TRBJ2-3, with 10 bases identical to TRBD2. The V segment lost 4 bases and the J segment 6 bases; nucleotides outside the gene matches: 8. Per the germline V gene, CDR1 is SGHNT and CDR2 is YYREEE (reference sequence). The CDR3 runs to 15 residues. The CDR3 spells CASSPKREGGDTQYF. For the CDR3, the DNA is TGTGCCAGCAGCCCTAAGCGGGAGGGAGGGGATACGCAGTATTTT.

The J gene is TRBJ1-5, the V gene TRBV7-9; 9 bases align to TRBD1. The germline V gene encodes CDR1 SEHNR and CDR2 FQNEAQ (reference sequence). This CDR3 has 16 residues. Trimming took 1 base from V and 7 from J; bases not matched to a gene: 8. This CDR3 is CASSLGTGGRNQPQHF. CDR3 DNA sequence: TGTGCCAGCAGCTTAGGTACAGGGGGCCGAAACCAGCCCCAGCATTTT.

CDR3 DNA sequence: TGTGCCAGCTCACTCGTTCAGGGGGCTGGTGAAAAACTGTTTTTT. It encodes CASSLVQGAGEKLFF. The genes are TRBV18 and TRBJ1-4; TRBD1 agrees at 8 bases. Germline values: CDR1 KGHSH, CDR2 LQKENI. This CDR3 contains 15 residues. The V gene end was trimmed by 4 bases and the J gene end by 7 bases; junction bases not matched to a gene: 8.

The rearrangement links TRBV6-1 to TRBJ2-7; 7 nucleotides align to TRBD1. This CDR3 contains 14 residues. Germline lookup yields CDR1 MNHNS and CDR2 SASEGT. Trimming at V came to 5 bases and at J to 3 bases, leaving 7 bases not matched to a gene. CDR3 protein: CASSPGQANYEQYF. The CDR3 coding sequence is TGTGCCAGCAGTCCCGGACAGGCGAACTACGAGCAGTACTTC.